This T cell receptor (beta chain) was recovered during a study of T cells after posttransplantation cyclophosphamide. General study points: Donor-recipient repertoire similarity was low at 1-2 months, rising over year one.

Only in-frame clones appear in the TCRdb table, and some are missing; sequencing was by immunoSEQ multiplex PCR. The data hold some 11,000 clones, with more than 75% observed a single time. This clone has only a few counts. Its antigen is not known. This same CDR3 is encoded by further DNA sequences in the sample. Cyclophosphamide on days +3 and +4 followed busulfan-fludarabine conditioning and a marrow graft. Sequenced here: CD4+ T cells sorted from PBMCs, sampled after allogeneic stem cell transplant with posttransplant cyclophosphamide. The sequence derives from a young adult male patient who received an allogeneic stem cell transplant from a related donor, was CMV-positive, and had acute GVHD only. A subset of T cells may come from the graft donor.

CDR3 residues: CASSLGAGNTEAFF. CDR3 coding DNA: TGCGCCAGCAGCTTGGGGGCGGGGAACACTGAAGCTTTCTTT. The V and J genes are TRBV5-1 and TRBJ1-1, with D unresolved. Germline CDR1 reads SGHRS; CDR2 reads YFSETQ. This CDR3 is built from 14 residues. V lost 0 bases to trimming and J lost 1 base, with 7 bases between them.